The 19 T cell receptor beta chains below come from one sample, sequenced in a study of cytomegalovirus exposure and HLA in healthy donors. Primers for the PCR totalled 60 Vbeta and 13 Jbeta. Method: immunoSEQ multiplex PCR; TCRdb's copy keeps in-frame clones and lacks some. This table has 80,000 to 100,000 clones, around four fifths appearing once. The sample was PBMCs. The receptors derive from a female donor in good health and CMV-seropositive.

The chain has TRBV7-9 and TRBJ1-5, with TRBD1 matching over 7 bases. From germline, CDR1 is SEHNR and CDR2 FQNEAQ (reference sequence). This CDR3 has 15 residues. Trimming at V came to 4 bases and at J to 2 bases, leaving 5 bases not matched to a gene. CDR3 amino acids: CASSSTGDGNQPQHF. The CDR3 bases are TGTGCCAGCAGCTCAACAGGGGATGGCAATCAGCCCCAGCATTTT.

The chain couples TRBV4-1 to TRBJ1-6; D is undetermined. Trimming removed 0 bases at V and 6 bases at J, with 9 bases between. Looked up from germline, CDR1 is MGHRA and CDR2 is YSYEKL. The CDR3 covers 15 residues. CDR3 nucleotide sequence: TGCGCCAGCAGCCAAGATACAGACCCTAATTCACCCCTCCACTTT. It is translated as CASSQDTDPNSPLHF.

The count of this clone is one. The chain joins TRBV5-1 to TRBJ2-6; D uncertain. The CDR3 covers 17 residues. V was clipped by 1 base and J by 0 bases, with 11 bases between them. Germline-derived CDR1 and CDR2 are SGHRS and YFSETQ. This CDR3 reads CASSLRPEISGANVLTF. DNA of the CDR3: TGCGCCAGCAGCTTGCGTCCCGAGATCTCTGGGGCCAACGTCCTGACTTTC.

In this sample, this clone turned up a few times. This rearrangement joins TRBV7-6 to TRBJ2-1; 11 bases align to TRBD2. The CDR3 sequence is 16 residues long. Trimming took 7 bases from V and 6 from J; bases not matched to a gene: 11. CDR1 is SGHVS, CDR2 FNYEAQ, per germline. CDR3 sequence: CASTLELAGVANEQFF. CDR3 bases: TGTGCCAGCACCCTAGAACTAGCGGGGGTAGCCAATGAGCAGTTCTTC.

Here the CDR3 reads CASSLGDRGSLLAKNIQYF. CDR3 DNA: TGTGCCAGCAGCTTAGGGGACAGGGGATCCCTACTAGCCAAAAACATTCAGTACTTC. The chain is built from TRBV7-2 and TRBJ2-4; TRBD1 matches 10 bases. This CDR3 is 19 amino acids long. CDR1 and CDR2 (germline): SGHTA, FQGNSA. Trimming took 1 base from V and 0 from J; bases not matched to a gene: 9.

This clone occurred once. An end of the junction does not agree with germline; a read error may underlie this. The chain uses TRBV7-9 and TRBJ2-7; 7 bases line up with TRBD1. Germline loops: CDR1 SEHNR, CDR2 FQNEAQ (reference sequence). This CDR3 is 16 amino acids long. CDR3 bases: TGTTCCAGCAGCTTATGGGCCGGGCAGGGGGTCCACGAGCAGTACTTC. Translated, it gives CSSSLWAGQGVHEQYF.

The rearrangement joins TRBV7-9 to TRBJ2-7; D perhaps matches TRBD1 (7 bases). V lost 5 bases to trimming and J lost 7 bases, with 18 bases between them. The germline V gene encodes CDR1 SEHNR and CDR2 FQNEAQ (reference sequence). This CDR3 has 14 residues. CDR3 in amino acids: CASSPSRTGGEQYF. CDR3 coding DNA: TGTGCCAGCAGCCCCTCCAGGACAGGAGGGGAGCAGTACTTC. Full variable domain (rest looked up from reference TRBV7-9 and TRBJ2-7): DTGVSQNPRHKITKRGQNVTFRCDPISEHNRLYWYRQTLGQGPEFLTYFQNEAQLEKSRLLSDRFSAERPKGSFSTLEIQRTEQGDSAMYLCASSPSRTGGEQYFGPGTRLTVT.

The genes are TRBV5-4 and TRBJ1-1, with D perhaps TRBD1 (5 bases). Germline values: CDR1 SGHNT, CDR2 YYREEE (reference sequence). The CDR3 sequence is 17 residues long. The V end was cut by 1 base, the J end by 0 bases, with 16 bases between. The CDR3 coding sequence is TGTGCCAGCAGCTTGTCTCGACAGAACCCCATGAACACTGAAGCTTTCTTT. It is translated as CASSLSRQNPMNTEAFF.

A single count supports this clone. The V call is TRBV12-5, the J call TRBJ2-3; possibly TRBD1 for D (5 bases). The V and J ends lost 8 bases and 0 bases respectively, with 12 bases between them. This CDR3 region has 14 residues. The germline V gene has CDR1 LGHNT and CDR2 FRNRAP. The CDR3 nucleotides are TGTGCTAGTCTCCCAGGGCTAAGCACAGATACGCAGTATTTT. It translates to CASLPGLSTDTQYF.

This clone showed up just once. V usage is TRBV4-1 and J usage is TRBJ2-1; 11 bases match TRBD2. Germline V gene data show CDR1 as MGHRA and CDR2 as YSYEKL. J gave up 4 bases and V 4 bases, and 9 bases lay outside the gene matches. The CDR3 is 17 residues long. CDR3: CASSPAGLAGQYNEQFF. In nucleotides, the CDR3 is TGCGCCAGCAGCCCAGCAGGACTAGCGGGCCAATACAATGAGCAGTTCTTC.

This sequence joins TRBV7-9 and TRBJ1-1; D gene unclear. V gave up 5 bases and J gave up 6 bases, with 7 bases separating them. Germline V gene data show CDR1 as SEHNR and CDR2 as FQNEAQ (reference sequence). The CDR3 extends over 11 amino acids. In DNA form, the CDR3 reads TGTGCCAGCAGCCCCTCGTCTGAAGCTTTCTTT. Protein: CASSPSSEAFF.

V and J are TRBV12-5 and TRBJ1-1, with D tentatively TRBD1 (5 bases). Germline lookup yields CDR1 LGHNT and CDR2 FRNRAP. The CDR3 has 14 amino acids. V gave up 3 bases and J gave up 0 bases, with 8 bases separating them. The CDR3 DNA is TGTGCTAGTGGTTTCCAGGGATTGAACACTGAAGCTTTCTTT. This translates into CASGFQGLNTEAFF.

V usage is TRBV7-2 and J usage is TRBJ2-5, with 14 bases matching TRBD2. CDR1 and CDR2 from the germline V gene are SGHTA and FQGNSA. The CDR3 has 16 amino acids. V was clipped by 5 bases and J by 1 base; unmatched bases: 3. CDR3 sequence (DNA): TGTGCCAGCAGCACAGGGACTAGCGGGGGCCAAGAGACCCAGTACTTC. Protein sequence: CASSTGTSGGQETQYF.

This chain links TRBV5-6 with TRBJ1-5, with 7 positions matching TRBD1. The CDR3 consists of 15 residues. CDR1 is SGHDT and CDR2 is YYEEEE in the germline V gene. V lost 1 base and J lost 4; bases outside the gene matches: 5. In DNA, the CDR3 is TGTGCCAGCAGCTTGACGTGGGACAGAAATCAGCCCCAGCATTTT. It specifies CASSLTWDRNQPQHF.

The chain employs TRBV6-5 and TRBJ1-1; maybe TRBD1 (5 bases). V was cut by 7 bases and J by 3 bases, with 18 bases left in between. Germline V lookup: CDR1 MNHEY, CDR2 SVGAGI. The CDR3 length is 15 residues. CDR3 amino acids: CASTPWSGGDTEAFF. CDR3 DNA sequence: TGTGCCAGCACACCCTGGTCCGGAGGGGACACTGAAGCTTTCTTT.

This clone was detected once. The gene calls are TRBV27 and TRBJ2-7; D gene uncertain. The CDR3 has 12 amino acids. Germline V CDR1 and CDR2: MNHEY, SMNVEV (reference sequence). V lost 8 bases and J lost 5, with 13 bases in between. The CDR3 nucleotides read TGTGCCAGCCATTCCAGGCCCAACGAGCAGTACTTC. Its protein is CASHSRPNEQYF.

The chain is built from TRBV9 and TRBJ2-5, with 11 bases aligning to TRBD2. Germline CDR1 SGDLS, CDR2 YYNGEE. CDR3 length: 17 residues. Germline trimming cut 0 bases from V and 5 bases from J; bases unmatched to any gene: 9. The CDR3 DNA follows: TGTGCCAGCAGCGTAGCCCTAGCGGGGGGCTTCCGGGAGACCCAGTACTTC. It translates to CASSVALAGGFRETQYF.

The V and J genes are TRBV28 and TRBJ1-4; 7 positions match TRBD1. This CDR3 is 16 amino acids long. V shed 5 bases, J shed 5 bases, and the junction held 11 bases outside the gene matches. CDR1 is MDHEN and CDR2 is SYDVKM in the germline V gene. The CDR3 loop reads CASSSRTGQKNEKLFF. Written as DNA, the CDR3 is TGTGCCAGCAGTAGCCGGACAGGACAAAAGAATGAAAAACTGTTTTTT. Full variable domain (outside the CDR3, taken from reference TRBV28 and TRBJ1-4): DVKVTQSSRYLVKRTGEKVFLECVQDMDHENMFWYRQDPGLGLRLIYFSYDVKMKEKGDIPEGYSVSREKKERFSLILESASTNQTSMYLCASSSRTGQKNEKLFFGSGTQLSVL.

V and J are TRBV5-1 and TRBJ2-7; 9 bases align to TRBD1. The V gene end was trimmed by 1 base and the J gene end by 5 bases; junction bases not matched to a gene: 4. The length of the CDR3 is 14 residues. Germline V lookup: CDR1 SGHRS, CDR2 YFSETQ. Written as DNA, the CDR3 is TGCGCCAGCAGCTTGTGGACAGGGGAGAACGAGCAGTACTTC. Encoded protein: CASSLWTGENEQYF. Full variable domain (outside the CDR3, taken from reference TRBV5-1 and TRBJ2-7): KAGVTQTPRYLIKTRGQQVTLSCSPISGHRSVSWYQQTPGQGLQFLFEYFSETQRNKGNFPGRFSGRQFSNSRSEMNVSTLELGDSALYLCASSLWTGENEQYFGPGTRLTVT.